This T cell receptor (beta chain) was documented in a study of blood T cell repertoires in COVID-19. Study-wide context: Spain, Italy and the United States supplied samples that represented acute and convalescent COVID-19. T cells, B-cell-depleted T cells, or PBMCs supplied cDNA or gDNA.

In the authors' methods: Estimation of nucleated cell counts relied on the amplification of reference gene primers. Some clones are missing from TCRdb's copy, which holds only in-frame ones; the method was immunoSEQ multiplex PCR. The DNA was the basis for D and trimming; V, J and clone size are from that table. The data contain about 250,000 clones, approximately 88% of them singletons. This clone was picked up a small number of times. The J segment lost 2 bases and the V segment lost 5 bases, leaving 15 bases of the junction unmatched. Germline V gene sequence: CDR1 SEHNR, CDR2 FQNEAQ (reference sequence). This CDR3 has 17 residues.

J is TRBJ2-7 and V is TRBV7-9, with TRBD2 identical over 7 bases. The receptor's source is a woman between 40 and 50 years old who had recovered from COVID-19. Sequencing was performed on peripheral blood. The CDR3 sequence: CASSRQGRGVGPYEQYF. CDR3 DNA sequence: TGTGCCAGCAGCCGGCAAGGGAGGGGAGTGGGCCCCTACGAGCAGTACTTC.